This T cell receptor (beta chain) was captured in a study of cytomegalovirus exposure and HLA in healthy donors (dated 2017 in TCRdb). Broadly, across the study: In an earlier analysis of under 600 of the donors, less than 350 Gb of sequence data and 117 million unique TCR beta sequences from about 190 million T cells were reported. An early release that covered roughly 600 HLA-typed donors contained 300 to 350 gigabases of sequencing data and 80 million or so unique TCR sequences. Of the 300 to 500 genotyped donors, roughly 80% were placed in the genetic ancestry cluster associated with self-reported Caucasian donors. The study aimed to test whether signatures of past pathogen exposure could be identified by cataloging public T cell receptors. The T cell repertoires of roughly 660 subjects were profiled by immunosequencing and related to cytomegalovirus serostatus. Along with the roughly 610-subject first cohort, a separate validation cohort of over a hundred different subjects was used. High-throughput TCR immunosequencing, statistical association of individual TCRs with disease status, and machine learning were combined to predict cytomegalovirus infection status. A later analysis re-analyzed previously published TCR beta repertoires from about 600 donors and added high-resolution HLA genotyping to study TCR occurrence patterns. The later analysis used no new phenotypic data to find candidate immune exposures, relying instead on TCR beta sequences and their occurrence across donors. An earlier analysis of about 620 of the donors applied high-throughput TCR beta sequencing to assess whether each TCR beta V gene segment acted as functional or pseudogenic. Donor age, sex, ethnicity and CMV serostatus were compiled alongside the repertoire data. In a later genetic analysis, genome-wide SNP genotypes for about 55% of the roughly 670 donors were used, and that subset was treated as a discovery cohort. Every discovery cohort repertoire had been produced on one sequencing platform. HLA typing covered class I and class II loci at four-digit resolution. The number of donors typed differed by locus, with about 629-630 for A, B, C, DRB1 and DQB1, over 500 for DQA1, under 610 for DPA1, and approximately 470 for DPB1. A handful of DR-DQ haplotypes were handled as single units for association and clustering because linkage in the cohort was strong. On average, over 200,000 unique TCR beta nucleotide sequences were sequenced per donor among 398 genotyped donors of the cohort, with roughly a sixth of those sequences being non-productive.

The cohort comprised fewer than 750 healthy bone marrow donors. All cohort members were sampled while nominally healthy, although unrecorded immune exposures were likely present. The donor was CMV seronegative and belonged to the group of around 400 seronegative cohort members. Each donor provided a peripheral blood sample, and peripheral blood mononuclear cells were used for TCR beta sequencing. Genomic DNA was extracted from the blood cell samples with the Qiagen DNeasy Blood Extraction Kit. The CDR3 runs 14 amino acids, cysteine and phenylalanine included. The DNA shown is the 42-base CDR3, in frame from base 1. From a lookup of the germline V gene, CDR1 and CDR2 are KGHSH and LQKENI. Trimming costs V 6 bases and J 2 bases, and their ends lie 14 bases apart. What the research found in general, with its limitations: The 87-base-pair reads could not distinguish some IMGT-functional V segments, including TRBV6-2 and TRBV6-3, so those segments were excluded. A total of 164 TCR beta chains were listed by the study as associated with cytomegalovirus. A later analysis associated about 16,000 TCR beta sequences with specific HLA alleles at a false discovery rate of 0.05. Because counts were too low, around 17 rarely observed V segments, including chromosome 9 orphons, were left out of the earlier analysis of 587 of the donors. The sequencing pipeline was judged likely to have produced a cluster of highly shared sequence variants as a technical artifact. According to a later analysis, most CMV-associated TCR beta chains appeared to be HLA-restricted, and the HLA associations seemed to be driven largely by CMV exposure. Most TCR sequences were observed very rarely across donors, whereas some public TCRs were present in many individuals. Linkage disequilibrium might explain the correlated functional status among segregating V segments, but an unknown experimental factor could not be ruled out. In a later analysis, HLA-associated TCR beta chains showed more clonal expansion and lower generation probabilities than non-associated chains that were equally common. When HLA alleles, especially DR and DQ, strongly co-occurred, TCR associations were difficult to assign to individual alleles. Roughly uniform sequencing depth across donors was assumed in presence/absence analyses, although this assumption may not hold. It was suggested by the authors that the approach could potentially be generalized to other disease states and immunological phenotypes. In a later analysis, the rate of TCR association differed among HLA loci, with DRB1 alleles having the most associated TCRs and HLA-C alleles having the fewest. Because HLA typing was unavailable for some donors at each locus, only the typed subset was used in association tests. Cytomegalovirus status was reported to be diagnosed by the classifier with high specificity and sensitivity in both the original and validation cohorts. In a later genetic analysis, fewer N-insertions in productive TCRs were reported among donors in an Asian-associated ancestry cluster than the approximately 710-donor mean. In an earlier analysis of roughly 560 of the donors, most TCR beta V segments were observed in productive rearrangements about 87% or about 30% of the time, broadly matching IMGT annotations. A few of the identified cytomegalovirus-associated TCR beta chains were confirmed in vitro to be specific for cytomegalovirus antigens. According to a later analysis, parvovirus B19, influenza, CMV and Epstein-Barr virus appeared linked to several top co-occurrence clusters. In this cohort, only TCR beta chains were sequenced, and detectable features were limited by the absence of alpha or paired-chain data. For the cohort, immune exposure information was limited to CMV serostatus. In a later genetic analysis, a missense DCLRE1C variant was associated with V-gene and J-gene trimming of TCR beta chains, and the association was replicated in an independent cohort. A further reported finding was that TCR beta sequences accurately predicted the HLA-A and HLA-B alleles for most subjects in the first cohort.

Libraries were constructed by the immunoSEQ multiplex PCR assay. The multiplex PCR relied on a mix of 60 forward primers for TCR Vbeta segments and 13 reverse primers for TCR Jbeta segments. The CDR3 region of rearranged TCR beta genes was amplified from genomic DNA with a multiplex PCR assay. The amplified TCR beta libraries were sequenced on the Illumina HiSeq System as 87-base-pair reads. Processing in the source paper ran as follows. Across the 670 or so repertoires, a later analysis counted around 80 million unique TCR beta chains, approximately 12 million of which were shared by at least two donors. To remove PCR and sequencing errors, raw reads were error-corrected and collapsed into unique sequences using a nearest-neighbor algorithm that merged closely related sequences. V, D and J gene segments were assigned by aligning CDR3 sequences to IMGT reference sequences. For a sequence to be retained, a match of at least six nucleotides was required to both a V gene segment and a J gene segment. A rearrangement was called productive if the CDR3 had no stop codons and remained in frame with V and J, and every other rearrangement was called non-productive. CDR3 was defined according to IMGT convention as the region running from the second conserved V-encoded cysteine to the conserved J-encoded phenylalanine. The earlier analysis of 500 to 750 of the donors excluded any sequence lacking an unambiguous match to a single V gene segment. In an earlier analysis of approximately 590 of the donors, a V segment was called functional when productive rearrangements were above 56.7%, and segregating when the standard deviation between donors exceeded 5%. A statistical classification framework was developed to diagnose cytomegalovirus status using the catalog of TCR beta chain sequences. A later analysis assigned V and J genes by comparing TCR nucleotide sequences with IMGT/GENE-DB human TR gene sequences. A later analysis assigned CDR3 sequences and most-parsimonious VDJ recombination scenarios with the TCRdist pipeline. In a later analysis, each TCR beta chain was defined by its CDR3 amino acid sequence together with its V-gene family, and reads without a unique V-gene family were excluded. In a later analysis, 450 to 600 highly shared, low-generation-probability nucleotide sequences were removed to address suspected cross-contamination and a sequencing artifact. A later analysis calculated a clonal expansion index for each public chain from normalized within-repertoire ranks of inferred template counts. In a later analysis, generation probabilities were computed with a VDJ recombination model fitted to out-of-frame rearrangements, and the resulting probabilities were checked against IGoR. In a later analysis, hypergeometric tests were used to score TCR-TCR, TCR-HLA and TCR-CMV co-occurrence, with a repertoire-size bias correction applied to TCR pairs. In a later analysis, false discovery rates were estimated by permuting HLA or CMV assignments 20 times. A later analysis grouped co-occurring TCRs with DBSCAN, adding TCRdist sequence similarity when clustering within HLA-allele-positive subsets. Co-occurrence clustering excluded repertoires with fewer than 30,000 or more than 120,000 public chains, plus five with anomalous nucleotide sharing. This immuneACCESS table, as held by TCRdb, lists in-frame sequences with V and J called but not all clones. Of the missing ones, under half trace to an unresolved V gene in checked studies; the others have no known cause. V and J calls and clone size come straight from that table; D and trimming were deduced from the DNA. In all, the sample holds some 130,000 clones, and 80% of those were seen once. Of the sample, around 2.2% is held by the ten largest clones.

Concerning this clone itself: The specificity of this receptor is unknown. No base-level quality is on record; no much larger clone is a single base apart.

This clonotype originated in a man aged 25-40 years in good health and CMV-seronegative. The chain joins TRBV18 to TRBJ2-7; possibly the D gene is TRBD1, per 6 matching bases. Sequencing was carried out using PBMCs. The CDR3 has the sequence CASSRQGIPYEQYF. DNA sequence: TGTGCCAGCTCCCGGCAGGGGATCCCCTACGAGCAGTACTTC.